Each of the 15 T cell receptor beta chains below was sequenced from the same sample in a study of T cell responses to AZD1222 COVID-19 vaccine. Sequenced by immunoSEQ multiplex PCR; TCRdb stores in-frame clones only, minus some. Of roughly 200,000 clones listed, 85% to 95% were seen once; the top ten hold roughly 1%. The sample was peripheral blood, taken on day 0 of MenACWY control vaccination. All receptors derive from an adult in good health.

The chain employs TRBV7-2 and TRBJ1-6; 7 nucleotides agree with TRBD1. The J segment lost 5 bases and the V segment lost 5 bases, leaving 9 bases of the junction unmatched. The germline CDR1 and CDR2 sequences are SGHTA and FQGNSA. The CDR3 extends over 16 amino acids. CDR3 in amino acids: CASSVTGISHNSPLHF. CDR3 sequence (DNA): TGTGCCAGCAGCGTGACAGGGATAAGCCATAATTCACCCCTCCACTTT.

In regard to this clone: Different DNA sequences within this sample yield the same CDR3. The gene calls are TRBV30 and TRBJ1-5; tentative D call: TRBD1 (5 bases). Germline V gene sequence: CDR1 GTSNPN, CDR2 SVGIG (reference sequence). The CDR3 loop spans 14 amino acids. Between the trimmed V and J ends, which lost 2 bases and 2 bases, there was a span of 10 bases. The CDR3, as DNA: TGTGCCTGGAGTAGTGGGGGGGGCAATCAGCCCCAGCATTTT. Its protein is CAWSSGGGNQPQHF.

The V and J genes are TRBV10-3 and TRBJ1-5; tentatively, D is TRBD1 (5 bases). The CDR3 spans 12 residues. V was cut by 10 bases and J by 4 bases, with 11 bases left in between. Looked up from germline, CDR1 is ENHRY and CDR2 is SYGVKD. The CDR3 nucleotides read TGTGCCACCGGGGCGGTGAATCAGCCCCAGCATTTT. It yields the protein CATGAVNQPQHF.

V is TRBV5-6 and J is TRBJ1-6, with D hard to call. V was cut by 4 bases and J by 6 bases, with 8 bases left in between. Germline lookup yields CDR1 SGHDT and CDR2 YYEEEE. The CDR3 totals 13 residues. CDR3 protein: CASSKRVNSPLHF. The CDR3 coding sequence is TGTGCCAGCAGCAAAAGGGTTAATTCACCCCTCCACTTT.

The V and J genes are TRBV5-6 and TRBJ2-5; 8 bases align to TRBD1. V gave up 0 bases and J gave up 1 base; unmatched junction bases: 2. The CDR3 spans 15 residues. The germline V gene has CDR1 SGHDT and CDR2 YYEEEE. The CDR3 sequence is CASSLGQGRQETQYF. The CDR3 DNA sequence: TGTGCCAGCAGCTTGGGACAGGGGCGCCAAGAGACCCAGTACTTC.

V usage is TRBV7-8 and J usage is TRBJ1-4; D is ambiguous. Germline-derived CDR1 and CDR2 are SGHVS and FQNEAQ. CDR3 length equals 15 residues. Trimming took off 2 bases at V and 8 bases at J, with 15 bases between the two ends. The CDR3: CASSLSRSVAEKLFF. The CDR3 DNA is TGTGCCAGCAGCTTATCCAGGTCGGTAGCGGAAAAACTGTTTTTT.

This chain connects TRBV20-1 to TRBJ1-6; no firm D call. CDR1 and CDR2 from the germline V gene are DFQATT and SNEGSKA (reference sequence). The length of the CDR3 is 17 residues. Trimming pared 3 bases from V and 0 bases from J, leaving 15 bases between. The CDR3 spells CSASEQAEISYNSPLHF. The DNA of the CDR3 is TGCAGTGCTAGTGAGCAGGCCGAGATCTCCTATAATTCACCCCTCCACTTT.

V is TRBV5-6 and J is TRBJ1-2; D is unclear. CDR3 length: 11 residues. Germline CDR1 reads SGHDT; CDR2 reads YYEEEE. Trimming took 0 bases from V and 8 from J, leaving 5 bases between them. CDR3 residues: CASSLEVGYTF. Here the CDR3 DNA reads TGTGCCAGCAGCTTGGAAGTCGGCTACACCTTC. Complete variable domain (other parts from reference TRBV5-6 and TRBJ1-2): DAGVTQSPTHLIKTRGQQVTLRCSPKSGHDTVSWYQQALGQGPQFIFQYYEEEERQRGNFPDRFSGHQFPNYSSELNVNALLLGDSALYLCASSLEVGYTFGSGTRLTVV.

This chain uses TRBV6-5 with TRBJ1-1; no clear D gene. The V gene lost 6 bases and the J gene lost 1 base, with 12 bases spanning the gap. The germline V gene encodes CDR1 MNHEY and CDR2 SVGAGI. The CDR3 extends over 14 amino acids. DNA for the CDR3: TGTGCCAGCAGACTCAGCGTAGCGAACACTGAAGCTTTCTTT. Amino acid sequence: CASRLSVANTEAFF.

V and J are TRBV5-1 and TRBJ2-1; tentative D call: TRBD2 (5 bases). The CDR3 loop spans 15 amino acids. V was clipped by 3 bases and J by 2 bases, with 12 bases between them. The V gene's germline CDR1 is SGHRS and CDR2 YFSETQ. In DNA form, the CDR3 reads TGCGCCAGCAGCTCAGAGGGTAAACCCTACAATGAGCAGTTCTTC. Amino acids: CASSSEGKPYNEQFF. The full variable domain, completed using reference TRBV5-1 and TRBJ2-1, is KAGVTQTPRYLIKTRGQQVTLSCSPISGHRSVSWYQQTPGQGLQFLFEYFSETQRNKGNFPGRFSGRQFSNSRSEMNVSTLELGDSALYLCASSSEGKPYNEQFFGPGTRLTVL.

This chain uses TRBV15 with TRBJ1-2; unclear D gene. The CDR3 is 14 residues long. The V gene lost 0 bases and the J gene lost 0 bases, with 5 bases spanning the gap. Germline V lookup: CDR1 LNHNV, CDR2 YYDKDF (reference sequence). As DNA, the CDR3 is TGTGCCACCAGCAGAGAATCAGCTAACTATGGCTACACCTTC. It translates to CATSRESANYGYTF.

The CDR3 spells CASSEWQGATNEKLFF. CDR3 coding DNA: TGTGCCAGCAGTGAGTGGCAGGGAGCAACTAATGAAAAACTGTTTTTT. The chain links TRBV6-1 to TRBJ1-4; tentatively, D is TRBD1 (5 bases). The CDR3 loop spans 16 amino acids. The germline V and J ends were trimmed by 3 bases and 0 bases, with 11 bases remaining between them. CDR1 and CDR2 (germline): MNHNS, SASEGT.

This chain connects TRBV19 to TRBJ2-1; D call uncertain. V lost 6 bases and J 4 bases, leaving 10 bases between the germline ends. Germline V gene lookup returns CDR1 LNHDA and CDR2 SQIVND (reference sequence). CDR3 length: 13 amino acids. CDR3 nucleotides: TGTGCCAGTAGCTCAACTTTTTACAATGAGCAGTTCTTC. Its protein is CASSSTFYNEQFF.

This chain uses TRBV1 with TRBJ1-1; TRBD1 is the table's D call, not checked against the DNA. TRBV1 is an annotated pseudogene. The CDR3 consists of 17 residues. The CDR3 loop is CTSSQEGDRDGGTEAFF. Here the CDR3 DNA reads TGCACCAGCAGCCAAGAAGGGGATAGGGATGGTGGCACTGAAGCTTTCTTT.

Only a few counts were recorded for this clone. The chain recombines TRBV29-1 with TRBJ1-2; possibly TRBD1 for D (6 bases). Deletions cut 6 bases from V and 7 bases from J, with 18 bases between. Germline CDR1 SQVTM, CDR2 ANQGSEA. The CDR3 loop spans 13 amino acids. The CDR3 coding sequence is TGCAGCGTCCCTAAGGGGGTTAATAGTGGCTACACCTTC. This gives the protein CSVPKGVNSGYTF.